This T cell receptor beta chain was identified during a study of shared clonotypes between healthy human individuals. Regarding this clone: The antigen remains undetermined.

The data were produced by immunoSEQ multiplex PCR, yet TCRdb's version contains in-frame clones alone and is incomplete. The table records 300,000 to 400,000 clones, roughly 91% of them present only once. Study findings and constraints: Memory subsets generally showed lower estimated richness than naive subsets.

The sequenced material came from memory CD8+ T cells sorted from blood. Subset noted: CD45RO+ cells pooled with CCR7-negative TemRA cells. This receptor was obtained from a young man in good health.

CDR3 region: CAWSKGALSYEQYF. The DNA for the CDR3 is TGTGCCTGGAGTAAGGGGGCCCTCTCCTACGAGCAGTACTTC. The chain links TRBV30 to TRBJ2-7, with 7 bases that match TRBD1. Germline V lookup: CDR1 GTSNPN, CDR2 SVGIG (reference sequence). Trimming took 2 bases from V and 0 from J; bases not matched to a gene: 4. The length of the CDR3 is 14 residues.